This T cell receptor (beta chain) was documented in a study of blood T cell repertoires in COVID-19. The wider study: PBMCs, B-cell-depleted T cells, or T cells were the source of the cDNA or gDNA that made up the material.

TCRdb keeps only in-frame clones here, not all; method: immunoSEQ multiplex PCR. The sample shows fewer than 300,000 clones, about 88% of them seen only once. Germline V gene lookup returns CDR1 ENHRY and CDR2 SYGVKD. After removal of 3 bases from V and 2 bases from J, the junction contained 8 bases not matched to a gene. The CDR3 contains 16 residues. The chain joins TRBV10-3 to TRBJ2-7; TRBD1 aligns across 9 bases. Sequencing was done on a sample of peripheral blood. This TCR was recovered from a man aged 55 to 70 who had recovered from COVID-19. CDR3 sequence reads: CAISEYRQGDTYEQYF. CDR3 bases: TGTGCCATCAGTGAATACCGACAGGGGGATACCTACGAGCAGTACTTC.